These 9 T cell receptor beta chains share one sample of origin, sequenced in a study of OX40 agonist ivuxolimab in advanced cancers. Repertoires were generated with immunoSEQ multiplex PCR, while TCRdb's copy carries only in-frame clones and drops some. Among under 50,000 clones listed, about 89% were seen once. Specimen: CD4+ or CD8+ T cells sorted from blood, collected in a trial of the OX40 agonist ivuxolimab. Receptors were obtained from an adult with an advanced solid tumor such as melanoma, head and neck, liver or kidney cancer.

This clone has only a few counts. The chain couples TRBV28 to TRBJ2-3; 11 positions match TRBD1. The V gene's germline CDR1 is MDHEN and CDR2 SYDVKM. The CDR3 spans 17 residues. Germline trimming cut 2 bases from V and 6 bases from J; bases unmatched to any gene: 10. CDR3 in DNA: TGTGCCAGCAGTTTACCCGGGGACAGGGGGGTACCGGATACGCAGTATTTT. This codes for CASSLPGDRGVPDTQYF.

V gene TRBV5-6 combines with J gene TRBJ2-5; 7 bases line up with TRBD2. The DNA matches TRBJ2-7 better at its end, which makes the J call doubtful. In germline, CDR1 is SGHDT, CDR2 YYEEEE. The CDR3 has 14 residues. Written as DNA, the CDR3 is TGTGCCAGCAGCTTGAGCGGGGACTTTTACGAGCAGTACTTC. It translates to CASSLSGDFYEQYF.

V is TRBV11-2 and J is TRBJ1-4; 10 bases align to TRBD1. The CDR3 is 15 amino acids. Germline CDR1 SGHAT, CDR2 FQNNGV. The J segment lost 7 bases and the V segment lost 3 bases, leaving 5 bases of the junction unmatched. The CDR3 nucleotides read TGTGCCAGCAGCTTTGGACAGGGGGTTAGTGAAAAACTGTTTTTT. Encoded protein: CASSFGQGVSEKLFF.

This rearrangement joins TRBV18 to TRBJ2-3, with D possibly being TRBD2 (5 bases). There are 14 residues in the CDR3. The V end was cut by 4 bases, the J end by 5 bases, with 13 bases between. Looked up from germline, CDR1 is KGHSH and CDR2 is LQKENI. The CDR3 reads CASSRLSLEDTQYF. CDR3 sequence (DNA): TGTGCCAGCTCACGACTATCCCTAGAAGATACGCAGTATTTT.

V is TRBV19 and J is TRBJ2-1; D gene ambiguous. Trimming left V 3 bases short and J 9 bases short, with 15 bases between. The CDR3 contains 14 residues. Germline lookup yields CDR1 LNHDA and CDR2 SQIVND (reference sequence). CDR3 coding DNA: TGTGCCAGTAGTATCCTCTACAATACACGTGAGCAGTTCTTC. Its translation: CASSILYNTREQFF.

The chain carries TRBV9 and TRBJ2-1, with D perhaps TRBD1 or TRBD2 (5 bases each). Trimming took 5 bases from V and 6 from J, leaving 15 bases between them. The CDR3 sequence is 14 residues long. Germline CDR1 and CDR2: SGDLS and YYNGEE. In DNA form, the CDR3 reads TGTGCCAGCAGGTGGGACCTCGAATCCAATGAGCAGTTCTTC. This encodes CASRWDLESNEQFF.

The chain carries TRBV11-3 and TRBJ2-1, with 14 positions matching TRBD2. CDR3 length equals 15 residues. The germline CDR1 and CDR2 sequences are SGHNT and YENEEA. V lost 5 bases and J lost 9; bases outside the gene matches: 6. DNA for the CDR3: TGTGCCAGCAGCCCGGGACTAGCGGGAGTGGGTGAGCAGTTCTTC. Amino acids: CASSPGLAGVGEQFF.

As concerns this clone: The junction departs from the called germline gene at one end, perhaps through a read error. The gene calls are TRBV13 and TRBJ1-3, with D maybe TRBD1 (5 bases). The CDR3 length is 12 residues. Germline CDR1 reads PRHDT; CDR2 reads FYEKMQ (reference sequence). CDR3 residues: CASSLGLGPPTF. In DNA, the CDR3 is TGTGCCAGCAGCTTAGGTCTGGGGCCGCCGACTTTT.

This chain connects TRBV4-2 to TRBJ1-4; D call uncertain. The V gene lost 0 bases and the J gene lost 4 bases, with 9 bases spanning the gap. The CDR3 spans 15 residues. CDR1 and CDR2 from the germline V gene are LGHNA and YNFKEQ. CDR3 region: CASSQERHGNEKLFF. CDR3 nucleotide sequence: TGTGCCAGCAGCCAAGAACGACACGGTAATGAAAAACTGTTTTTT.